A selection of T cell receptor beta chains follows, all from one sample in a study of cytomegalovirus exposure and HLA in healthy donors. TCRdb's table, derived via immunoSEQ multiplex PCR, lists solely in-frame clones and lacks some. The sample has about 140,000 clones, roughly 86% seen once. The specimen sequenced was PBMCs. These receptors were taken from a woman aged 40 to 55 in good health and CMV-seronegative. Each CDR3 is given with its conserved first and last residue. Each record gives: V gene, J gene, clone size, D gene, CDR3 DNA, CDR3 protein. D genes are given only for firm matches. The size of a clone is reported for some rows only, either as once, few or many, or as a class for expanded clones.

TRBV7-9	TRBJ2-3	once	NA	TGTGCCAGCAGCTTTGCGGGGAGCACAGATACGCAGTATTTT	CASSFAGSTDTQYF
TRBV15	TRBJ1-4	NA	NA	TGTGCCACCAGCAGGGGGCAGGCAACTAATGAAAAACTGTTTTTT	CATSRGQATNEKLFF
TRBV5-6	TRBJ1-4	NA	NA	TGTGCCAGCAGCTTTGAGCCCTCCGGGAATGAAAAACTGTTTTTT	CASSFEPSGNEKLFF
TRBV7-6	TRBJ2-1	NA	TRBD2	TGTGCCAGCAGCCCGGGACTAGCGGCCAATGAGCAGTTCTTC	CASSPGLAANEQFF
TRBV10-1	TRBJ2-3	NA	TRBD2	TGCGCCAGCAGTGAGTCGGGTCGGGAGGGCAGTTATTTT	CASSESGREGSYF
TRBV10-1	TRBJ2-1	NA	TRBD2	TGCGCCAGCAGTCTCCTAGCGGGAGATAACAATGAGCAGTTCTTC	CASSLLAGDNNEQFF
TRBV5-1	TRBJ2-7	NA	NA	TGCGCCAGCAGCTTGGAAAGATACGAGCAGTACTTC	CASSLERYEQYF
TRBV6-5	TRBJ1-3	NA	NA	TGTGCCAGCAGTTACAAATCAGCTCAGGGAAGAAACACCATATATTTT	CASSYKSAQGRNTIYF
TRBV29-1	TRBJ1-2	NA	NA	TGCAGCGTTGAGATCGGGGTCTATGGCTACACCTTC	CSVEIGVYGYTF
TRBV7-9	TRBJ1-4	NA	TRBD1	TGTGCCAGCAGCTTACCAAGGACAGGAGAGAATGAAAAACTGTTTTTT	CASSLPRTGENEKLFF
TRBV5-4	TRBJ2-1	NA	TRBD2	TGTGCCAGCAGCCGGGACGGGACTAGCCGCCATGAGCAGTTCTTC	CASSRDGTSRHEQFF
TRBV5-5	TRBJ2-1	once	TRBD2	TGTGCCAGCAGCTTGACCGGACTAGCGGGAGAGATAGCGCCCTACAATGAGCAGTTCTTC	CASSLTGLAGEIAPYNEQFF
TRBV11-3	TRBJ2-7	NA	TRBD2	TGTGCCAGCACAGCTTATGATGCGGGAGAGCGCTCCTACGAGCAGTACTTC	CASTAYDAGERSYEQYF
TRBV2	TRBJ2-7	NA	NA	TGTGCCAGCAACAGGGTTGGCTCCTACGAGCAGTACTTC	CASNRVGSYEQYF
TRBV28	TRBJ2-7	NA	TRBD2	TGTGCCAGCAGTTTCCTAGCGGGAGCCTGGCACTACGAGCAGTACTTC	CASSFLAGAWHYEQYF
TRBV4-3	TRBJ1-2	few	NA	TGCGCCAGCAGCCAAGTCAGGCTCGGGGACTATGGCTACACCTTC	CASSQVRLGDYGYTF
TRBV7-9	TRBJ2-7	once	NA	TGTGCCAGCACCGAGCGGGTCTCCTACGAGCAGTACTTC	CASTERVSYEQYF
TRBV6-5	TRBJ2-7	NA	NA	TGTGCCAGCAACAGGATCCTCTCCTACGAGCAGTACTTC	CASNRILSYEQYF
TRBV4-1	TRBJ2-1	NA	TRBD2	TGCGCCAGTACCACTAGCGGCAGCTCCTACAATGAGCAGTTCTTC	CASTTSGSSYNEQFF
TRBV5-1	TRBJ2-3	once	NA	TGCGCCAGCAGCTTGGGAGGGTCCTCTACGCAGTATTTT	CASSLGGSSTQYF
TRBV7-8	TRBJ2-3	NA	TRBD2	TGTGCCAGCAGCTTAGGAGGCGGGAGTTTTCGAGATACGCAGTATTTT	CASSLGGGSFRDTQYF
TRBV9	TRBJ2-2	NA	NA	TGTGCCAGCAGCGTAGTAGCTAGCTACACCGGGGAGCTGTTTTTT	CASSVVASYTGELFF
TRBV7-6	TRBJ2-5	NA	NA	TGTGCCAGCAGCTTACCCAATTCAGGTTTGGCAGAGACCCAGTACTTC	CASSLPNSGLAETQYF
TRBV10-3	TRBJ2-2	NA	NA	TGTGCCATCAGTGGCGCTGCGGAGGACAACACCGGGGAGCTGTTTTTT	CAISGAAEDNTGELFF
TRBV28	TRBJ1-2	NA	NA	TGTGCCAGCAGAATACAGGGTGAATCCTTAGGGGGCTACACCTTC	CASRIQGESLGGYTF
TRBV5-4	TRBJ2-1	NA	NA	TGTGCCAGTGGCAGGTCCTACAATGAGCAGTTCTTC	CASGRSYNEQFF
TRBV28	TRBJ1-1	NA	TRBD1	TGTGCCAGCAGTTTAAAGCGGTGGACAGGGGGCGCAGGCACTGAAGCTTTCTTT	CASSLKRWTGGAGTEAFF
TRBV5-4	TRBJ1-1	few	NA	TGTGCCAGCAGCCGAGAGAGGAACACTGAAGCTTTCTTT	CASSRERNTEAFF
TRBV7-9	TRBJ2-5	once	TRBD1	TGTGCCAGCAGCTTAGGACAGGGTCAAGAGACCCAGTACTTC	CASSLGQGQETQYF
TRBV30	TRBJ2-6	NA	TRBD2	TGTGCCTGGAGTAGCGGGAGCTCTGGGGCCAACGTCCTGACTTTC	CAWSSGSSGANVLTF
TRBV7-9	TRBJ2-5	NA	NA	TGTGCCAGCAGCTCGGCCCTTAACAGGGAGACCCAGTACTTC	CASSSALNRETQYF
TRBV11-2	TRBJ2-5	NA	NA	TGTGCCAGCAGCCGGGACACTCAAGAGACCCAGTACTTC	CASSRDTQETQYF
TRBV7-2	TRBJ2-7	NA	TRBD2	TGTGCCAGCAGCTGGGGACTAGCGGGAGTCGTAGAGCAGTACTTC	CASSWGLAGVVEQYF
TRBV7-6	TRBJ2-5	NA	TRBD2	TGTGCCAGCAGCTCCCGTCCTAGCGGCGAGACCCAGTACTTC	CASSSRPSGETQYF
TRBV6-1	TRBJ2-2	NA	NA	TGTGCCAGCAGTGAACCCGGCAGGTGGAACACCAGGGAGCTGTTTTTT	CASSEPGRWNTRELFF
TRBV7-6	TRBJ1-1	NA	TRBD1	TGTGCCAGCAGCCTAATTGGGACAGGGGACGCTTTCTTT	CASSLIGTGDAFF
TRBV7-9	TRBJ2-1	NA	TRBD2	TGTGCCAGCAGCCCGCTCCTCCGGGGGGGAATGTACAATGAGCAGTTCTTC	CASSPLLRGGMYNEQFF
TRBV10-3	TRBJ2-2	NA	NA	TGTGCCATCAGTGACAGAGGGAAGGACACCGGGGAGCTGTTTTTT	CAISDRGKDTGELFF
TRBV5-1	TRBJ1-2	NA	TRBD1	TGCGCCAGCAGCAGGGGACAGAACTATGGCTACACCTTC	CASSRGQNYGYTF
TRBV9	TRBJ1-2	NA	NA	TGTGCCAGCAGCGCGCGACTGGAGGCTAGCGGCTATGGCTACACCTTC	CASSARLEASGYGYTF
TRBV4-2	TRBJ2-1	NA	NA	TGTGCCAGCAGCCCCTTCGCGGACTACAATGAGCAGTTCTTC	CASSPFADYNEQFF
TRBV5-1	TRBJ1-4	NA	NA	TGCGCCAGCAGCCGCGAGGTCCCTAATGAAAAACTGTTTTTT	CASSREVPNEKLFF
TRBV28	TRBJ1-2	NA	NA	TGTGCCAGCAGTGATGGGGCCAGGATCTATGGCTACACCTTC	CASSDGARIYGYTF